The 15 T cell receptor beta chains in this list originate from one sample, sequenced in a study of OX40 agonist ivuxolimab in advanced cancers. Assay used: immunoSEQ multiplex PCR; TCRdb lists only in-frame clones, some missing. This sample carries tens of thousands of clones, around 77% of them seen once, and the ten largest clones take approximately 2.6%. Sample: CD4+ or CD8+ T cells sorted from blood, taken in a trial of the OX40 agonist ivuxolimab. The origin of the receptors is an adult with an advanced solid tumor such as melanoma, head and neck, liver or kidney cancer.

This clone was observed a single time. J is TRBJ1-3 and V is TRBV7-8; D may be TRBD1 (6 bases). Germline-derived CDR1 and CDR2 are SGHVS and FQNEAQ. V was trimmed by 3 bases and J by 4 bases, leaving 13 bases between them. The CDR3 contains 15 residues. The CDR3 nucleotides are TGTGCCAGCAGCTTCGGGGACATAGCGGGAAACACCATATATTTT. Protein: CASSFGDIAGNTIYF. Based on the CDR3 plus reference TRBV7-8 and TRBJ1-3, the full variable domain is GAGVSQSPRYKVAKRGQDVALRCDPISGHVSLFWYQQALGQGPEFLTYFQNEAQLDKSGLPSDRFFAERPEGSVSTLKIQRTQQEDSAVYLCASSFGDIAGNTIYFGEGSWLTVV.

This clone occurred a few times. The chain uses TRBV2 and TRBJ1-2, with D hard to call. The V end was cut by 9 bases, the J end by 1 base, with 9 bases between. The CDR3 extends over 12 amino acids. Germline loops: CDR1 SNHLY, CDR2 FYNNEI. The CDR3 spells CASQTSNYGYTF. The CDR3 bases are TGTGCCAGTCAGACAAGTAACTATGGCTACACCTTC.

This clone was counted once. V usage is TRBV19 and J usage is TRBJ2-7; D call uncertain. V gave up 3 bases and J gave up 5 bases, with 17 bases separating them. The CDR3 is 15 residues long. Germline values: CDR1 LNHDA, CDR2 SQIVND (reference sequence). In DNA form, the CDR3 reads TGTGCCAGTAGTATCGCCCCGGGCCTGGCGCACGAGCAGTACTTC. This sequence encodes CASSIAPGLAHEQYF. Looking up the rest from reference TRBV19 and TRBJ2-7 gives the full variable domain: DGGITQSPKYLFRKEGQNVTLSCEQNLNHDAMYWYRQDPGQGLRLIYYSQIVNDFQKGDIAEGYSVSREKKESFPLTVTSAQKNPTAFYLCASSIAPGLAHEQYFGPGTRLTVT.

J is TRBJ2-3 and V is TRBV7-2, with 7 bases lining up with TRBD2. This CDR3 is built from 14 residues. Germline V CDR1 and CDR2: SGHTA, FQGNSA. V shed 2 bases and J 7 bases; nucleotides not matched to a gene: 6. Here the CDR3 reads CASSLMPSGNTQYF. In nucleotides, the CDR3 is TGTGCCAGCAGCTTAATGCCTAGCGGAAATACGCAGTATTTT.

The chain recombines TRBV6-5 with TRBJ1-3; no clear D gene. Per germline, CDR1 MNHEY and CDR2 SVGAGI. V was clipped by 6 bases and J by 3 bases, with 6 bases between them. The CDR3 consists of 12 residues. In DNA, the CDR3 is TGTGCCAGCAGGGGTAGTGGAAACACCATATATTTT. The encoded protein is CASRGSGNTIYF.

CDR3 residues: CASSLGGGLSYEQYF. The CDR3, as DNA: TGTGCCAGCAGCTTGGGAGGTGGTCTATCCTACGAGCAGTACTTC. This chain joins TRBV5-4 and TRBJ2-7; D call uncertain. From germline, CDR1 is SGHNT and CDR2 YYREEE (reference sequence). The CDR3 runs to 15 residues. Trimming removed 0 bases at V and 1 base at J, with 11 bases between.

The gene calls are TRBV11-3 and TRBJ2-1; no definite D call. Germline V gene sequence: CDR1 SGHNT, CDR2 YENEEA. This CDR3 is built from 15 residues. V was trimmed by 5 bases and J by 0 bases, leaving 11 bases between them. Here the CDR3 reads CASSPGRVSYNEQFF. The CDR3 coding sequence is TGTGCCAGCAGCCCGGGCCGCGTCTCCTACAATGAGCAGTTCTTC.

V gene TRBV18 combines with J gene TRBJ2-7, with 9 bases matching TRBD1. Germline CDR1 is KGHSH and CDR2 is LQKENI. The CDR3 is made up of 15 amino acids. Trimming removed 5 bases from V and 5 bases from J; junction bases left unmatched: 10. DNA for the CDR3: TGTGCCAGCTCATACACAGGGGGCGATGAAAACGAGCAGTACTTC. Encoded protein: CASSYTGGDENEQYF.

The genes are TRBV2 and TRBJ1-1; D ambiguous. Trimming cost V 5 bases and J 1 base, with 8 bases left between them. The CDR3 extends over 13 amino acids. Germline loops: CDR1 SNHLY, CDR2 FYNNEI. The CDR3 loop reads CASSRTGNTEAFF. The CDR3 region has the DNA TGTGCCAGCAGTAGGACTGGGAACACTGAAGCTTTCTTT.

J is TRBJ2-1 and V is TRBV5-1, with D uncertain. The germline V gene encodes CDR1 SGHRS and CDR2 YFSETQ. This CDR3 has 16 residues. The V end lost 3 bases, the J end lost 0 bases, and 13 bases lay between the germline ends. The CDR3 is CASSSLEASSYNEQFF. The CDR3 DNA is TGCGCCAGCAGCTCCTTAGAGGCGAGCTCCTACAATGAGCAGTTCTTC.

CDR3 amino acids: CASSGQGVDEQFF. For the CDR3, the DNA is TGTGCCAGCAGCGGGCAGGGGGTCGATGAGCAGTTCTTC. V and J are TRBV27 and TRBJ2-1, with 7 bases aligning to TRBD1. The CDR3 loop spans 13 amino acids. Germline V gene sequence: CDR1 MNHEY, CDR2 SMNVEV (reference sequence). Unmatched junction bases numbered 7, after V lost 6 bases and J lost 8 bases.

This clone was counted a few times. The V gene is TRBV9, the J gene TRBJ1-3, with 8 bases fitting TRBD1. V lost 6 bases to trimming and J lost 3 bases; unmatched junction nucleotides: 8. CDR1 SGDLS and CDR2 YYNGEE come from the germline V gene. The CDR3 extends over 15 amino acids. The CDR3 here is CASTVAGGGGNTIYF. The CDR3 nucleotides read TGTGCCAGCACGGTCGCAGGGGGCGGTGGAAACACCATATATTTT.

CDR3 amino acids: CASSLQSATNEKLFF. The CDR3 DNA reads TGTGCCAGCAGCTTACAATCCGCAACTAATGAAAAACTGTTTTTT. V and J are TRBV7-2 and TRBJ1-4; D unresolved. Germline CDR1 SGHTA, CDR2 FQGNSA. V gave up 2 bases and J gave up 0 bases, with 7 bases separating them. The CDR3 contains 15 residues.

V is TRBV5-6 and J is TRBJ2-4; D remains unclear. The V end was cut by 3 bases, the J end by 2 bases, with 15 bases between. CDR1 SGHDT and CDR2 YYEEEE come from the germline V gene. CDR3 length: 16 residues. The CDR3 sequence is CASSSFRSVTKNIQYF. The CDR3 DNA is TGTGCCAGCAGCTCTTTTAGGTCGGTGACCAAAAACATTCAGTACTTC.

This sequence joins TRBV6-5 and TRBJ2-2, with a tentative D call TRBD1 (5 bases). Germline assignment: CDR1 MNHEY and CDR2 SVGAGI. The CDR3 covers 15 residues. Trimming left V 7 bases short and J 6 bases short, with 18 bases between. The CDR3 loop reads CASTPRAVIPGELFF. CDR3 DNA: TGTGCCAGCACCCCCAGGGCAGTGATACCCGGGGAGCTGTTTTTT.